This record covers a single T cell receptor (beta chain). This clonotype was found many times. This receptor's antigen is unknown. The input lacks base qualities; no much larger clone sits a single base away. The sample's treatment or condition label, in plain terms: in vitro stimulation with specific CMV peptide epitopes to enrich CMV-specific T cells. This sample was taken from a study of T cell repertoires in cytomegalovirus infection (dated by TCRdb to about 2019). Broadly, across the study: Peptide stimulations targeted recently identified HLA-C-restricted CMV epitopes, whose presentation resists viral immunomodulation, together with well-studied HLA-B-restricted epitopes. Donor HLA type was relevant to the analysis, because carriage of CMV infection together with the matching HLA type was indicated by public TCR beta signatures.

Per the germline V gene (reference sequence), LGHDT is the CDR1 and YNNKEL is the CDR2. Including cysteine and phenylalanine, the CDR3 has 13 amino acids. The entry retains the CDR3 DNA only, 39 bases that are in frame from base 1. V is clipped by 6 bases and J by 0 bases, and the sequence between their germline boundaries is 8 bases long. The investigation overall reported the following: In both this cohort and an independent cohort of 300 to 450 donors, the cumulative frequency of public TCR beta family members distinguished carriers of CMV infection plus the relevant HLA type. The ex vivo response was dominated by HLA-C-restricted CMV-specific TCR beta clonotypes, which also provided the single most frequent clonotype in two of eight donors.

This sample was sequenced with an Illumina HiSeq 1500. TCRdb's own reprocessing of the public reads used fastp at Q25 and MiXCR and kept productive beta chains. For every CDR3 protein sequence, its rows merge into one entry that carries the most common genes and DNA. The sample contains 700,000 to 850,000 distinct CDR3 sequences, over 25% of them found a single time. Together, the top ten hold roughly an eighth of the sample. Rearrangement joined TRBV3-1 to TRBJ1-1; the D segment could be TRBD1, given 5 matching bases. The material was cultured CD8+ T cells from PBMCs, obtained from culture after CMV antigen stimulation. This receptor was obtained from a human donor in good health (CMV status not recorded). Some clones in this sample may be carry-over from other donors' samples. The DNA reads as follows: TGTGCCAGCAGGGGGACGATGAACACTGAAGCTTTCTTT. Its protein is CASRGTMNTEAFF.